The source of this TCR beta chain is a study of OX40 agonist ivuxolimab in advanced cancers. Across the study: Patients were treated with ivuxolimab, an agonistic anti-OX40 (CD134) antibody.

TCRdb's copy holds only in-frame clones and misses some; the assay was immunoSEQ multiplex PCR. The table shows around 89,000 clones, with roughly 93% occurring only once. Notes on the study in general: The study observed clonal expansion of CD4+ and CD8+ blood T cells by week 6 at 0.1 to 3.0 mg/kg.

Comment on this clone: Its specificity is not known.

CDR3 length: 12 amino acids. Trimming took 2 bases from V and 5 from J, leaving 5 bases between them. Germline CDR1 reads SGHTS; CDR2 reads YDEGEE. The chain combines TRBV5-8 with TRBJ1-5; D ambiguous. The receptor's source is an adult with an advanced solid tumor such as melanoma, head and neck, liver or kidney cancer. The specimen comprised CD4+ or CD8+ T cells sorted from blood, sampled in a trial of the OX40 agonist ivuxolimab. DNA of the CDR3: TGTGCCAGCAGCTTAATGGATCAGCCCCAGCATTTT. This encodes CASSLMDQPQHF.